This T cell receptor beta chain was identified in a study of early T cells in non-severe SARS-CoV-2 infection. CDR3 size: 13 residues. Germline V gives CDR1 MNHNS, CDR2 SASEGT. V was pared by 5 bases and J by 6 bases, with 5 bases of the junction left unmatched. This clonotype was counted a few times. TCRdb used MiXCR to reprocess the 5' RACE reads, holding one entry per CDR3 protein. The sample records over 35,000 distinct CDR3 sequences, around 6.5% being singletons. The sequence was obtained from an adult who was a healthcare worker with PCR-confirmed SARS-CoV-2 infection or an uninfected control (not recorded which). The material was whole blood, obtained at baseline. This chain connects TRBV6-1 to TRBJ2-7; 9 bases are a match to TRBD1. The CDR3 coding sequence is TGTGCCAGCAGTCCCGGGACAGGGATCGAGCAGTACTTC. Residues: CASSPGTGIEQYF.